A selection of T cell receptor beta chains follows, all from one sample in a study of T cells expressing NK-cell markers. TCRdb re-analyzed the 5' RACE reads; it lists each CDR3 protein once, without DNA. The specimen's table records 150,000 or so distinct CDR3 sequences. Source material: blood T cells: a sorted CD56 or NKG2C T cell subset, CD4+ or CD8+ T cells, or bulk PBMC T cells (not recorded which). These receptors all stem from a woman between 18 and 69 years old in good health. CDR3s include the opening cysteine and the closing phenylalanine or tryptophan. Fields, in order: V gene, CDR3 length, J gene, CDR3 protein.

V: TRBV20-1
length: 17
J: TRBJ2-3
CDR3: CSARQPRTSGSTDTQYF

V: TRBV7-9
length: 15
J: TRBJ1-5
CDR3: CASSLVGRGNQPQHF

V: TRBV18
length: 16
J: TRBJ1-4
CDR3: CASSLQSGTGNEKLFF

V: TRBV20-1
length: 16
J: TRBJ1-5
CDR3: CSASRRGGLGNQPQHF

V: TRBV10-3
length: 13
J: TRBJ1-5
CDR3: CAIAQRSNQPQHF

V: TRBV5-1
length: 14
J: TRBJ2-2
CDR3: CASSLRTGNGELFF

V: TRBV28
length: 11
J: TRBJ2-3
CDR3: CASSLTHTQYF

V: TRBV6-1
length: 15
J: TRBJ1-1
CDR3: CASSAHSKGDTEAFF

V: TRBV11-3
length: 15
J: TRBJ2-1
CDR3: CASSLVAGGLNEQFF

V: TRBV6-2/TRBV6-3
length: 11
J: TRBJ2-7
CDR3: CASSYPTAQYF

V: TRBV29-1
length: 16
J: TRBJ2-1
CDR3: CSVEGFRTPGTRQEFF

V: TRBV18
length: 14
J: TRBJ1-1
CDR3: CASSPPRGDTEAFF

V: TRBV5-1
length: 17
J: TRBJ2-5
CDR3: CASSLTGGRAVQETQYF

V: TRBV20-1
length: 13
J: TRBJ2-7
CDR3: CSAPGQSGMEQYF

V: TRBV7-9
length: 14
J: TRBJ1-1
CDR3: CASSLGRGFTEAFF

V: TRBV12-3/TRBV12-4
length: 14
J: TRBJ1-2
CDR3: CASSFGQGGYGYTF

V: TRBV7-3
length: 15
J: TRBJ2-6
CDR3: CASSSQGNGANVLTF

V: TRBV5-1
length: 17
J: TRBJ2-5
CDR3: CASSVGTSSQAGETQYF

V: TRBV6-2/TRBV6-3
length: 15
J: TRBJ2-7
CDR3: CASSYFRGPTYEQYF

V: TRBV6-2/TRBV6-3
length: 15
J: TRBJ2-7
CDR3: CASSRPGQGTHEQYF

V: TRBV5-5
length: 12
J: TRBJ1-2
CDR3: CASSLGPDGYTF

V: TRBV9
length: 12
J: TRBJ2-3
CDR3: CASSVDTDTQYF

V: TRBV9
length: 16
J: TRBJ2-1
CDR3: CASSPREKVGYNEQFF

V: TRBV3-1
length: 17
J: TRBJ2-3
CDR3: CASSQDRGGLSTDTQYF

V: TRBV12-5
length: 13
J: TRBJ2-1
CDR3: CASGLDAEYEQFF

V: TRBV15
length: 14
J: TRBJ2-7
CDR3: CATSGTVGRDEQYF

V: TRBV5-1
length: 14
J: TRBJ1-1
CDR3: CASSEGASVAEAFF

V: TRBV20-1
length: 13
J: TRBJ1-4
CDR3: CSATDRGPQELFF

V: TRBV20-1
length: 12
J: TRBJ1-2
CDR3: CSARPLNYGYTF

V: TRBV5-6
length: 13
J: TRBJ2-5
CDR3: CASSLAGGKTQYF

V: TRBV6-1
length: 14
J: TRBJ2-5
CDR3: CASSIGLAEETQYF